This entry lists 2 T cell receptor beta chains sequenced from one sample in a study of cytomegalovirus exposure and HLA in healthy donors. The PCR used 60 Vbeta and 13 Jbeta primers. The assay was immunoSEQ multiplex PCR, and TCRdb's table has in-frame clones only and misses some. The sample includes fewer than 120,000 clones, around 85% seen only once; the top ten take 1.5% to 2%. The sequencing input was PBMCs. The receptor source for this set is a man aged 40-49 years in good health and CMV-seronegative.

The chain carries TRBV7-9 and TRBJ1-2, with a weak D call TRBD1 (5 bases). The CDR3 length is 14 residues. V was clipped by 5 bases and J by 2 bases, with 12 bases between them. The V gene's germline CDR1 is SEHNR and CDR2 FQNEAQ (reference sequence). The CDR3, as DNA: TGTGCCAGCAGCCGTGGGGAGGGGAACTATGGCTACACCTTC. Its protein is CASSRGEGNYGYTF.

This chain links TRBV6-5 with TRBJ1-5; TRBD1 agrees at 8 bases. CDR3 length: 16 residues. Germline V gives CDR1 MNHEY, CDR2 SVGAGI. V shed 4 bases and J 0 bases; nucleotides not matched to a gene: 5. The CDR3, as DNA: TGTGCCAGCAGTTCCTCGCAGGGGGCTAGCAATCAGCCCCAGCATTTT. Translation gives CASSSSQGASNQPQHF.